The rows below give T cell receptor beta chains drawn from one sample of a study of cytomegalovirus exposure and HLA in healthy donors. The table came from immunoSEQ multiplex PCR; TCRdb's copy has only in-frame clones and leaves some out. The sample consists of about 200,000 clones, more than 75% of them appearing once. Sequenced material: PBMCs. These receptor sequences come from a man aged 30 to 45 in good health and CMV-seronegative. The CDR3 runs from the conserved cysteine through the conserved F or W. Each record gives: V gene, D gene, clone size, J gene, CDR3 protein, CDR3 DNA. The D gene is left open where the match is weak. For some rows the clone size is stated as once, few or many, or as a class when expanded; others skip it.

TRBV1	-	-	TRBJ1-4	CTSSRPRGTGRRANEKLFF	TGCACCAGCAGCCGCCCGAGGGGTACAGGGAGACGGGCTAATGAAAAACTGTTTTTT
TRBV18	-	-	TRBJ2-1	CASEKNRDVYNEQFF	TGTGCCAGCGAAAAGAACAGGGACGTCTACAATGAGCAGTTCTTC
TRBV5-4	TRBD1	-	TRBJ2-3	CASSPTGGKDTQYF	TGTGCCAGCAGCCCCACAGGGGGCAAAGATACGCAGTATTTT
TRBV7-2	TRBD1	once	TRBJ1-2	CASSFYRGQDGYTF	TGTGCCAGCAGCTTCTACAGGGGGCAGGATGGCTACACCTTC
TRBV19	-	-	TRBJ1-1	CASSPGSMNTEAFF	TGTGCCAGTAGTCCCGGGTCCATGAACACTGAAGCTTTCTTT
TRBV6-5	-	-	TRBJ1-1	CASSYSNRVNTEAFF	TGTGCCAGCAGTTACTCGAATCGGGTGAACACTGAAGCTTTCTTT
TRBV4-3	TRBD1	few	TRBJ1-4	CASSQGAGTGGEKLFF	TGCGCCAGCAGCCAAGGGGCCGGGACAGGGGGTGAAAAACTGTTTTTT
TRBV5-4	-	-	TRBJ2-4	CASSPLVTGPRGLGNIQYF	TGTGCCAGCAGCCCGTTAGTAACAGGGCCAAGGGGCCTCGGAAACATTCAGTACTTC
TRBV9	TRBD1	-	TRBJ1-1	CASSARQGMNTEAFF	TGTGCCAGCAGTGCGCGACAGGGGATGAACACTGAAGCTTTCTTT
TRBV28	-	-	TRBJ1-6	CASSLRRSPLHF	TGTGCCAGCAGTTTGAGGCGGTCACCCCTCCACTTT
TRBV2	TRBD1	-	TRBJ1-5	CASKTGVGGFGNQPQHF	TGTGCCAGCAAGACAGGGGTCGGTGGATTCGGCAATCAGCCCCAGCATTTT
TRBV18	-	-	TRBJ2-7	CASSPTGAPEQYF	TGTGCCAGCTCCCCCACTGGGGCCCCCGAGCAGTACTTC
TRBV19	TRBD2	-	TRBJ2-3	CASSTTSGRTDTQYF	TGTGCCAGCAGTACCACTAGCGGGAGAACAGATACGCAGTATTTT
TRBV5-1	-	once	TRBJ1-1	CASSFQVNTEAFF	TGCGCCAGCAGCTTCCAGGTGAACACTGAAGCTTTCTTT
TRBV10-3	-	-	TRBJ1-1	CAISSQGLNTEAFF	TGTGCCATCAGTAGTCAGGGCCTGAACACTGAAGCTTTCTTT
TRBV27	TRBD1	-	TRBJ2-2	CASKTGVPGELFF	TGTGCCAGCAAGACAGGGGTCCCCGGGGAGCTGTTTTTT
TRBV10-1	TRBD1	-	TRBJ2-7	CASSAPGQGYEQYF	TGCGCCAGCAGTGCCCCGGGACAGGGGTACGAGCAGTACTTC
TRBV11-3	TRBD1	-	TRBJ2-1	CASSLGGGQGRYNEQFF	TGTGCCAGCAGCTTAGGGGGGGGACAGGGCCGCTACAATGAGCAGTTCTTC
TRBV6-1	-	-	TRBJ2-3	CASSEEEGRADTQYF	TGTGCCAGCAGTGAAGAAGAAGGCAGGGCCGATACGCAGTATTTT
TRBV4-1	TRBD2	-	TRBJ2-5	CASSQGLAGINRYF	TGCGCCAGCAGCCAAGGCCTAGCGGGAATTAACCGGTACTTC
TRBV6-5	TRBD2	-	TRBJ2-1	CASSGGSYNEQFF	TGTGCCAGCTCGGGGGGCTCCTACAATGAGCAGTTCTTC
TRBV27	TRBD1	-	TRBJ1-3	CASSPLGDSAIHTIYF	TGTGCCAGCAGTCCGCTGGGGGACAGTGCGATTCACACCATATATTTT
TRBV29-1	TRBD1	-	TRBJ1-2	CSVALQGAPSGYTF	TGCAGCGTTGCTCTCCAGGGGGCGCCCAGTGGCTACACCTTC
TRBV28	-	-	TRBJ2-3	CASSPGTNTDTQYF	TGTGCCAGCAGTCCTGGGACAAACACAGATACGCAGTATTTT
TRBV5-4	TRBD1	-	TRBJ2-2	CASSLARGRPQGTGELFF	TGTGCCAGCAGCTTGGCCAGGGGGCGCCCCCAGGGCACCGGGGAGCTGTTTTTT
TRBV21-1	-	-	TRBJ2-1	CASSNGTGECNEQFF	TGTGCCAGCAGCAATGGGACAGGGGAGTGCAATGAGCAGTTCTTC
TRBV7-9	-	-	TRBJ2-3	CASSGRYMRTDTQYF	TGTGCCAGCAGCGGGAGGTATATGCGCACAGATACGCAGTATTTT
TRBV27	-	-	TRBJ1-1	CASRTDIRGGNTEAFF	TGTGCCAGCAGGACCGACATTCGCGGGGGGAACACTGAAGCTTTCTTT
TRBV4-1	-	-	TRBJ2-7	CASSQPGGTLSYEQYF	TGCGCCAGCAGCCAACCGGGGGGCACCCTCTCCTACGAGCAGTACTTC
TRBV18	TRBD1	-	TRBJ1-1	CASSREPDRAEAFF	TGTGCCAGCTCACGAGAACCGGACAGGGCCGAAGCTTTCTTT
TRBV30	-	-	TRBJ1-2	CAWSEGTTLNYGYTF	TGTGCCTGGAGTGAAGGGACAACCCTTAACTATGGCTACACCTTC
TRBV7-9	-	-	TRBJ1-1	CASSLEQSTEAFF	TGTGCCAGCAGCTTAGAACAGAGCACTGAAGCTTTCTTT
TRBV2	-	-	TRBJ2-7	CASRAGSYEQYF	TGTGCCAGCAGGGCGGGGTCCTACGAGCAGTACTTC
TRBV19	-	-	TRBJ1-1	CASSHPGGNTEAFF	TGTGCCAGTAGCCACCCCGGAGGGAACACTGAAGCTTTCTTT
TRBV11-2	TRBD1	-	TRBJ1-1	CASSLELAGGSEAFF	TGTGCCAGCAGCTTAGAGTTGGCAGGGGGGTCTGAAGCTTTCTTT
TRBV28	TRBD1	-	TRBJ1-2	CASSTGQGPYGYTF	TGTGCCAGCAGTACGGGACAGGGACCCTATGGCTACACCTTC
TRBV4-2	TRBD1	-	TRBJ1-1	CASSQSLTGGTEAFF	TGTGCCAGCAGCCAGTCCTTGACAGGGGGGACTGAAGCTTTCTTT
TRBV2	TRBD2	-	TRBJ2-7	CASSSGTTYEQYF	TGTGCCAGCAGTTCCGGGACTACCTACGAGCAGTACTTC
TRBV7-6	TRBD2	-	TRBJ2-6	CASSFVAGGQSKAGANVLTF	TGTGCCAGCAGCTTTGTAGCGGGGGGTCAGTCTAAAGCTGGGGCCAACGTCCTGACTTTC
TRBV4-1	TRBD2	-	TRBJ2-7	CASSPGTSGYEQYF	TGCGCCAGCAGCCCCGGGACTAGCGGCTACGAGCAGTACTTC
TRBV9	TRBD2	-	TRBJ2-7	CASSVAAGGRNEQYF	TGTGCCAGCAGCGTAGCGGCGGGGGGCAGGAACGAGCAGTACTTC
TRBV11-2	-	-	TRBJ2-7	CASSLVRVRGNYEQYF	TGTGCCAGCAGCTTAGTTAGAGTCAGGGGAAACTACGAGCAGTACTTC
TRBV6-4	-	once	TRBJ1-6	CASRRGNEDNSPLHF	TGTGCCAGCAGAAGGGGGAACGAAGATAATTCACCCCTCCACTTT
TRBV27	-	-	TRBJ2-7	CASRVAANSYEQYF	TGTGCCAGCAGGGTAGCGGCCAACTCCTACGAGCAGTACTTC
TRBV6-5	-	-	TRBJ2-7	CASSYNQGGYEQYF	TGTGCCAGCAGTTACAATCAGGGGGGATACGAGCAGTACTTC
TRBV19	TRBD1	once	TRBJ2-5	CASSETGGAETQYF	TGTGCCAGTAGTGAAACAGGGGGCGCAGAGACCCAGTACTTC
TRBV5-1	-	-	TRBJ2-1	CASSPGGGGTSNEQFF	TGCGCCAGCAGCCCAGGAGGCGGGGGCACCTCCAATGAGCAGTTCTTC
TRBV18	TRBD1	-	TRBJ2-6	CASSLAHEGANGLTF	TGTGCCAGCTCCCTCGCCCACGAGGGGGCCAACGGCCTGACTTTC
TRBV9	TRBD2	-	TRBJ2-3	CASSVSGGGTDTQYF	TGTGCCAGCAGCGTTTCGGGGGGGGGCACAGATACGCAGTATTTT
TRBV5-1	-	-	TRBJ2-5	CASSLETPASEETQYF	TGCGCCAGCAGCTTGGAGACACCTGCAAGTGAAGAGACCCAGTACTTC
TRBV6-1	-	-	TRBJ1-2	CASSEARVGYHTF	TGTGCCAGCAGTGAAGCCCGAGTCGGGTACCACACCTTC
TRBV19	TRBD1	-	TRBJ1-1	CASSIMAPHRGRLRNTEAFF	TGTGCCAGTAGTATTATGGCCCCACACAGGGGGCGCCTTCGGAACACTGAAGCTTTCTTT
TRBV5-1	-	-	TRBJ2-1	CASRSEGQEQFF	TGCGCCAGCAGATCGGAAGGACAGGAGCAGTTCTTC
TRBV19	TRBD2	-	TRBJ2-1	CASKPSGSLWQFF	TGTGCCAGTAAACCTAGCGGGAGTCTATGGCAGTTCTTC
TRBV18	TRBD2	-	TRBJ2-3	CASSPGGTQYF	TGTGCCAGCTCCCCGGGAGGTACGCAGTATTTT
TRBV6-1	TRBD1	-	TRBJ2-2	CASSFGQVSGELFF	TGTGCCAGCAGCTTCGGACAGGTATCCGGGGAGCTGTTTTTT
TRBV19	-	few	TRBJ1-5	CASSSTGYSNQPQHF	TGTGCCAGTAGCAGTACAGGGTATAGCAATCAGCCCCAGCATTTT
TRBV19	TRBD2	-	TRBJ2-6	CASMAGTSGVGANVLTF	TGTGCCAGTATGGCCGGGACTAGCGGGGTCGGGGCCAACGTCCTGACTTTC
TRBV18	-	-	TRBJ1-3	CASSPRAANSGNTIYF	TGTGCCAGCTCACCGAGAGCAGCGAACTCTGGAAACACCATATATTTT
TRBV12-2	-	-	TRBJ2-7	CASRFGEGEQYF	TGTGCAAGTCGCTTTGGGGAGGGCGAGCAGTACTTC